The 23 T cell receptor beta chains listed next were all sequenced from one sample in a study of blood T cell repertoires in COVID-19 (TCRdb year 2020). Preparation of the library involved the immunoSEQ multiplex PCR assay. TCRdb stores this immuneACCESS table with in-frame sequences only. Part of the clones is absent; in the studies checked, under half of the shortfall reflects unresolved V genes, and no reason is known for the rest. The table for this sample lists fewer than 90,000 clones; roughly 85% of them were counted only once. Roughly 8.7% of the sample is held by the ten biggest clonotypes. The sample consisted of peripheral blood. These receptors came from a man aged 25-45 years with acute or convalescent COVID-19.

The rearrangement links TRBV7-8 to TRBJ2-2, with 8 nucleotides matching TRBD1. The CDR3 is 16 amino acids. The V segment lost 1 base and the J segment 1 base; nucleotides outside the gene matches: 2. The germline V gene encodes CDR1 SGHVS and CDR2 FQNEAQ. CDR3 sequence (DNA): TGTGCCAGCAGCTTAGTACAGGGGGAGAACACCGGGGAGCTGTTTTTT. Protein sequence: CASSLVQGENTGELFF.

This chain joins TRBV19 and TRBJ2-2; the D gene is possibly TRBD1 (6 bases). CDR3 length equals 11 residues. Trimming pared 8 bases from V and 10 bases from J, leaving 11 bases between. Germline CDR1 and CDR2: LNHDA and SQIVND (reference sequence). CDR3 nucleotides: TGTGCCAGTTCCGACAGGACGGAGCTGTTTTTT. Its translation: CASSDRTELFF.

The rearrangement uses TRBV5-5 and TRBJ1-2; no clear D gene. V was shortened by 5 bases and J by 7 bases, with 18 bases between the two germline ends. There are 14 residues in the CDR3. Germline assignment: CDR1 SGHKS and CDR2 YYEKEE (reference sequence). The CDR3 coding sequence is TGTGCCAGCAGTTCCCGAGGGAGTCTCTCTGGCTACACCTTC. Protein sequence: CASSSRGSLSGYTF.

The chain carries TRBV7-8 and TRBJ2-3, with 7 bases that match TRBD2. The CDR3 runs 15 residues. Germline loops: CDR1 SGHVS, CDR2 FQNEAQ. V lost 5 bases, J lost 3 bases, and 8 bases stayed unmatched. The CDR3 DNA follows: TGTGCCAGCAGCCTAAGGGAGGGCCAGACAGATACGCAGTATTTT. Translated, it gives CASSLREGQTDTQYF. Drawing the rest from reference TRBV7-8 and TRBJ2-3, the complete variable domain is GAGVSQSPRYKVAKRGQDVALRCDPISGHVSLFWYQQALGQGPEFLTYFQNEAQLDKSGLPSDRFFAERPEGSVSTLKIQRTQQEDSAVYLCASSLREGQTDTQYFGPGTRLTVL.

The V and J genes are TRBV19 and TRBJ1-5; 8 bases fit TRBD1. Germline V gene lookup returns CDR1 LNHDA and CDR2 SQIVND (reference sequence). J was trimmed by 6 bases and V by 0 bases; bases with no gene match: 13. This CDR3 region has 18 residues. The CDR3 bases are TGTGCCAGTAGTATAGAAGGATTAGGACAGGGTTCGACTCAGCCCCAGCATTTT. This gives the protein CASSIEGLGQGSTQPQHF.

The rearrangement links TRBV4-1 to TRBJ2-7; a weak D match, TRBD2 (7 bases). CDR1 MGHRA and CDR2 YSYEKL come from the germline V gene. The CDR3 length is 15 residues. Deletions cut 0 bases from V and 4 bases from J, with 13 bases between. The CDR3 spells CASSQDKGGRYEQYF. In DNA form, the CDR3 reads TGCGCCAGCAGCCAAGATAAGGGGGGGCGGTACGAGCAGTACTTC.

This rearrangement joins TRBV28 to TRBJ2-7; 8 bases are shared with TRBD2. The CDR3 contains 14 residues. V gave up 6 bases and J gave up 2 bases; unmatched junction bases: 6. In germline, CDR1 is MDHEN, CDR2 SYDVKM. CDR3 nucleotides: TGTGCCAGCAGACCGGGACTAGTAACCTACGAGCAGTACTTC. Amino acid sequence: CASRPGLVTYEQYF.

The CDR3 reads CASKRQGAPKDTQYF. The CDR3 nucleotides read TGTGCCAGCAAAAGACAGGGGGCTCCCAAGGATACGCAGTATTTT. The chain recombines TRBV27 with TRBJ2-3, with 10 bases matching TRBD1. CDR3 length: 15 amino acids. The germline V gene has CDR1 MNHEY and CDR2 SMNVEV (reference sequence). V trimming: 7 bases; J trimming: 6 bases; junction bases outside the gene matches: 10.

The chain has TRBV7-3 and TRBJ2-1, with 8 nucleotides matching TRBD2. CDR3 size: 16 residues. V trimming: 3 bases; J trimming: 4 bases; junction bases outside the gene matches: 8. Germline values: CDR1 SGHTA, CDR2 FQGTGA. CDR3 loop: CASSLIAGLKYNEQFF. CDR3 nucleotides: TGTGCCAGCAGCTTGATAGCGGGACTAAAGTACAATGAGCAGTTCTTC.

The CDR3 sequence is CSVGEVYGYTF. The CDR3 DNA follows: TGCAGCGTTGGTGAGGTTTATGGCTACACCTTC. The rearrangement joins TRBV29-1 to TRBJ1-2; D is unresolved. The CDR3 totals 11 residues. Germline V gives CDR1 SQVTM, CDR2 ANQGSEA. V was cut by 4 bases and J by 5 bases, with 8 bases left in between.

The rearrangement links TRBV25-1 to TRBJ2-2; TRBD1 agrees at 8 bases. Germline V gene data show CDR1 as MGHDK and CDR2 as SYGVNS. The J segment lost 6 bases and the V segment lost 4 bases, leaving 1 base of the junction unmatched. The CDR3 is 13 residues long. CDR3 residues: CASSATGAGELFF. CDR3 coding DNA: TGTGCCAGCAGTGCGACAGGGGCCGGGGAGCTGTTTTTT.

The chain recombines TRBV3-1 (or the pseudogene TRBV3-2) with TRBJ2-7; the match to TRBD2 covers 13 bases. The CDR3 runs 15 residues. The germline CDR1 and CDR2 sequences are LGHDT and YNNKEL (reference sequence). J gave up 7 bases and V 3 bases, and 6 bases lay outside the gene matches. In nucleotides, the CDR3 is TGTGCCAGCAGCCAGGGGACTAGCGGGAATTGGGAGCAGTACTTC. Protein sequence: CASSQGTSGNWEQYF.

V is TRBV7-3 and J is TRBJ2-1; 7 nucleotides match TRBD2. The CDR3 has 14 residues. The V gene's germline CDR1 is SGHTA and CDR2 FQGTGA. The V and J ends lost 6 bases and 8 bases, in that order; junction bases with no gene match: 10. The CDR3 sequence is CASRAGAGEDEQFF. The CDR3 DNA reads TGTGCCAGCAGAGCTGGCGCGGGAGAGGATGAGCAGTTCTTC.

The chain couples TRBV7-8 to TRBJ2-7; 11 bases are a match to TRBD1. The germline CDR1 and CDR2 sequences are SGHVS and FQNEAQ. The CDR3 covers 17 residues. The J segment lost 0 bases and the V segment lost 4 bases, leaving 8 bases of the junction unmatched. The CDR3 sequence is CASSSLPDRGRSYEQYF. The CDR3 DNA reads TGTGCCAGCAGCTCGCTACCGGACAGGGGGCGCTCCTACGAGCAGTACTTC.

The V call is TRBV6-4, the J call TRBJ2-7; no reliable D call. CDR1 MRHNA and CDR2 SNTAGT come from the germline V gene. V was trimmed by 6 bases and J by 3 bases, leaving 12 bases between them. This CDR3 has 13 residues. The CDR3 coding sequence is TGTGCCAGCAGCGCAGACATAGTCTACGAGCAGTACTTC. It specifies CASSADIVYEQYF.

The chain carries TRBV7-3 and TRBJ2-1, with D possibly matching TRBD1 (5 bases). Trimming removed 2 bases from V and 5 bases from J, with 10 bases in between. Per the germline V gene, CDR1 is SGHTA and CDR2 is FQGTGA. The CDR3 covers 14 residues. As DNA, the CDR3 is TGTGCCAGCAGCTTACAGGGAAAGGACAATGAGCAGTTCTTC. It translates to CASSLQGKDNEQFF.

In DNA, the CDR3 is TGTGCCAGCCTCCGGGACAGGGTACGGAACACCATATATTTT. This translates into CASLRDRVRNTIYF. This rearrangement joins TRBV28 to TRBJ1-3, with 9 bases identical to TRBD1. After removal of 8 bases from V and 7 bases from J, the junction contained 9 bases not matched to a gene. This CDR3 comprises 14 residues. Germline values: CDR1 MDHEN, CDR2 SYDVKM.

This chain joins TRBV4-2 and TRBJ2-2; 16 bases are shared with TRBD2. The CDR3 runs 17 residues. Germline V gene lookup returns CDR1 LGHNA and CDR2 YNFKEQ. J lost 7 bases, V lost 1 base, and 3 bases had no gene match. The CDR3 region is CASSQVGLAGGNGELFF. Written as DNA, the CDR3 is TGTGCCAGCAGCCAAGTGGGACTAGCGGGAGGGAACGGGGAGCTGTTTTTT.

V usage is TRBV5-6 and J usage is TRBJ2-5; D gene ambiguous. Germline assignment: CDR1 SGHDT and CDR2 YYEEEE. The germline V and J ends were trimmed by 1 base and 5 bases, with 9 bases remaining between them. CDR3 length: 13 residues. The chain's CDR3 is CASSLWAWETQYF. The CDR3 bases are TGTGCCAGCAGCTTGTGGGCCTGGGAGACCCAGTACTTC.

V is TRBV30 and J is TRBJ2-1; a weak D match, TRBD1 (5 bases). V was cut by 4 bases and J by 6 bases, with 7 bases left in between. The CDR3 loop spans 11 amino acids. Germline V gene lookup returns CDR1 GTSNPN and CDR2 SVGIG (reference sequence). The CDR3 loop reads CAWIQGNEQFF. CDR3 nucleotide sequence: TGTGCCTGGATTCAGGGCAATGAGCAGTTCTTC.

V usage is TRBV20-1 and J usage is TRBJ2-2; no reliable D call. V lost 3 bases and J lost 5, with 7 bases in between. Per germline, CDR1 DFQATT and CDR2 SNEGSKA (reference sequence). This CDR3 is 12 amino acids long. CDR3 bases: TGCAGTGCTAGTGGCTATACCGGGGAGCTGTTTTTT. This codes for CSASGYTGELFF.

CDR3 residues: CASSTGTLIDTQYF. CDR3 nucleotide sequence: TGCGCCAGCAGCACAGGGACACTAATTGATACGCAGTATTTT. The V call is TRBV5-1, the J call TRBJ2-3, with a tentative D call TRBD1 (6 bases). In germline, CDR1 is SGHRS, CDR2 YFSETQ. This CDR3 has 14 residues. V was clipped by 4 bases and J by 6 bases, with 15 bases between them.

The chain carries TRBV19 and TRBJ2-1; D perhaps matches TRBD1 (6 bases). V lost 2 bases and J lost 8, with 7 bases in between. Germline V CDR1 and CDR2: LNHDA, SQIVND (reference sequence). CDR3 length: 12 residues. The CDR3, as DNA: TGTGCCAGTAGTATAACAGGGTATGAGCAGTTCTTC. It encodes CASSITGYEQFF.